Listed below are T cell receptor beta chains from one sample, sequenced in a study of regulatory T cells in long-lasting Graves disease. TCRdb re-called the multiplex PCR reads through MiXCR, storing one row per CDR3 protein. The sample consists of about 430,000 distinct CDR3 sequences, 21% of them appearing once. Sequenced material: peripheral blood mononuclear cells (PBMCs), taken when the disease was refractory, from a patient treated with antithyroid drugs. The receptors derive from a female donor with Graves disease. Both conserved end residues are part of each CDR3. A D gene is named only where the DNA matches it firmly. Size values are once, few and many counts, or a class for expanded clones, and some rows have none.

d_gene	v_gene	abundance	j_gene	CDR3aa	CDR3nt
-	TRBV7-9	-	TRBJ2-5	CASSLGTGSFQETQYF	TGTGCCAGCAGCCTTGGGACCGGATCCTTCCAGGAGACCCAGTACTTC
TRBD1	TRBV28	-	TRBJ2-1	CASRRAGTQGVNEQFF	TGTGCCAGCAGGCGCGCCGGGACCCAGGGGGTCAATGAGCAGTTCTTC
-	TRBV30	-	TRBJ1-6	CAWRPGYNSPLHF	TGTGCCTGGAGACCGGGTTATAATTCACCCCTCCACTTT
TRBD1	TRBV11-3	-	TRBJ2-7	CASSRQGRNTGAYEQYF	TGTGCCAGCAGCAGACAGGGGCGAAACACCGGGGCCTACGAGCAGTACTTC
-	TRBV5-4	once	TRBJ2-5	CASSPTGPRDGETQYF	TGTGCCAGCAGCCCTACTGGCCCTCGAGATGGCGAGACCCAGTACTTC
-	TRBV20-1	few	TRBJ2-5	CSARDRQQETQYF	TGCAGTGCTAGAGATAGGCAGCAAGAGACCCAGTACTTC
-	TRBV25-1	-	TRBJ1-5	CASSELDFNQPQHF	TGTGCCAGCAGTGAGCTTGATTTCAATCAGCCCCAGCATTTT
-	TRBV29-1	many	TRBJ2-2	CSVGGSGTGELFF	TGCAGCGTTGGAGGGAGCGGCACCGGGGAGCTGTTTTTT
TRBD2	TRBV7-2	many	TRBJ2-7	CASSQDPGGYEQYF	TGTGCCAGCAGCCAAGACCCGGGGGGCTACGAGCAGTACTTC
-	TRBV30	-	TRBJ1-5	CAWSSNRVNQPQHF	TGTGCCTGGAGTTCGAACAGGGTAAATCAGCCCCAGCATTTT
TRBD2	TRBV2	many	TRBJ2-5	CASRDLLSSGDDETQYF	TGTGCCAGCAGGGATTTACTCTCTAGCGGGGACGATGAGACCCAGTACTTC
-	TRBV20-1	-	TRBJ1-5	CSARERGLRVGVQPQHF	TGCAGTGCTAGAGAGAGGGGACTCCGGGTTGGGGTTCAGCCCCAGCATTTT
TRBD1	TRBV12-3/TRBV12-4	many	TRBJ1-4	CASSLDRGVGEKLFF	TGTGCCAGCAGTTTAGACAGGGGGGTAGGAGAAAAACTGTTTTTT
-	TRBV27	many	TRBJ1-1	CASSNSPNTEAFF	TGTGCCAGCAGTAACAGTCCGAACACTGAAGCTTTCTTT
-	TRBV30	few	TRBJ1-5	CAWSVRTDQPQHF	TGTGCCTGGAGTGTCCGGACAGATCAGCCCCAGCATTTT
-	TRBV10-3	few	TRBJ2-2	CAIGQGGTGELFF	TGTGCCATCGGCCAGGGGGGGACCGGGGAGCTGTTTTTT
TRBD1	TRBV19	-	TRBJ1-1	CASSRKQGKSTEAFF	TGTGCCAGTAGTAGGAAACAGGGGAAGAGCACTGAAGCTTTCTTT
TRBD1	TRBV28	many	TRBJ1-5	CASRLGQPNQPQHF	TGTGCCAGCAGACTGGGACAGCCTAATCAGCCCCAGCATTTT
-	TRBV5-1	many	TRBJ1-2	CASSLAGQGNGYTF	TGCGCCAGCAGCTTGGCCGGGCAGGGGAACGGCTACACCTTC
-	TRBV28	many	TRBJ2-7	CASSFLLMTPEQYF	TGTGCCAGCAGTTTTCTCCTCATGACCCCCGAGCAGTACTTC